This TCR beta chain was sequenced for a study of T cell therapy after organ transplantation (dated by TCRdb to about 2019). A note on the overall study: The therapy products consisted of autologous CMV-specific T cells grown in vitro for approximately 13 days using a peptide pool of 30 HLA class I and II CMV epitopes. Up to 6 T cell doses were administered to patients every 2 weeks, and patients were monitored for almost 30 weeks after therapy was completed. Of the roughly 10 patients, eight were classified as clinical responders and two as nonresponders. A median of 1.92 x 10^8 CMV-specific T cells was administered to patients across 2 to 6 intravenous infusions. Long-term post-therapy blood samples were obtained 20 to 29 weeks after therapy was completed. The study was a follow-up TRBV repertoire analysis of an open-label phase I trial of autologous CMV-specific adoptive T cell therapy in solid-organ transplant recipients. Of the roughly 11 patients, only 7 or 8 had long-term post-therapy samples available.

Broad study findings and their caveats: Reduced sample coverage from poor CD8+ T cell yield may be reflected in the few expansions detected in nonresponders. Before therapy, nonresponders had marked clonal expansions, and after therapy the repertoires of nonresponders changed only minimally. Assessment of confounders such as concurrent antirejection and antiviral medications was prevented by the small cohort. Reconstitution after therapy appeared to include not only transferred clonotypes but also endogenous clonotypes that had not been detected in the therapy products. Fold change in CD8 clonality after therapy was inversely correlated with pretherapy clonality, suggesting that less biased repertoires were more receptive to remodeling.

Read against the paper, the sample's time point label means: 20-29 weeks after completion of therapy. The patients had received solid-organ transplants and had cytomegalovirus that was drug-resistant/recurrent. Around 10 people from the trial were chosen for repertoire analysis because post-therapy peripheral blood mononuclear cells were available from them. Viable CD3+CD8+CD4- lymphocytes were isolated from PBMCs by sorting on a BD FACSAria III. The Qiagen DNeasy Kit was used to extract genomic DNA from the sorted cells. Using the immunoSEQ two-step, bias-controlled multiplex PCR assay, TRB CDR3 regions were amplified from genomic DNA. Sequencing of CDR3 libraries was carried out on an Illumina NextSeq 500. In the original analysis: The immunoSEQ Analyzer platform was used for initial alignment and bioinformatics, including bias normalization against synthetic CDR3 analogs. V, D and J genes were annotated according to IMGT database definitions. For further TRBV analyses, VDJtools version 1.1.10 and the R package tcR version 2.2.1.11 were used with default settings. GLIPH analysis was performed with version 1.0 using default settings. To test for significant clonotype frequency changes in CDR3 sequences with at least 5 reads, a 2-sided binomial test with Benjamini-Hochberg correction (alpha = 0.01) was used. As stored in TCRdb, this immuneACCESS dataset retains in-frame rearrangements with V and J assigned. A fraction of the clones does not appear; measured against another copy, unresolved V genes explain less than half of the discrepancy, and the remainder lacks a known reason. The D gene and trimming were derived from the DNA, and the V and J assignments and clone size from that table. The sample includes some 17,000 clones, with 85% to 90% observed a single time. The ten largest make up around a third of the sample.

This clone occurred many times. It has no known antigen specificity. The record has no base qualities; no much larger clone is one base away. The cysteine opens and the phenylalanine closes a CDR3 of 12 amino acids. The entry retains the CDR3 DNA only, 36 bases that are in frame from base 1. CDR1 and CDR2 were assigned from the germline V gene as SNHLY and FYNNEI. Deletion took 7 bases off V and 6 bases off J, with a span of 9 bases between the germline ends. This sequence originates from a human patient who had received a solid organ transplant and had CMV disease. Some T cells may be donor cells from the graft after a transplant. The chain couples TRBV2 to TRBJ2-2; no D gene is confidently identified. Sequencing used CD8+ T cells from blood, obtained after autologous CMV-specific T cell therapy. The CDR3 reads CASKVGAGELFF. The nucleotide sequence reads TGTGCCAGCAAGGTGGGCGCCGGGGAGCTGTTTTTT.